This T cell receptor (beta chain) was retrieved from a study of control samples from healthy donors and cancer patients. This clone was detected a few times. Repertoires were generated with immunoSEQ multiplex PCR, while TCRdb's copy carries only in-frame clones and drops some. The sample contains about 160,000 clones, about 90% of which appear only once. This CDR3 comprises 12 residues. Trimming shortened V by 10 bases and J by 10 bases, and 14 bases separated the two germline ends. Germline V lookup: CDR1 SNHLY, CDR2 FYNNEI. V gene TRBV2 combines with J gene TRBJ1-6; D is unclear. The sequencing sample was made of blood. The sequence derives from a woman aged 25 to 39 in good health. CDR3: CATASGNSPLHF. The CDR3 nucleotides read TGTGCCACAGCTAGCGGGAACTCACCCCTCCACTTT.